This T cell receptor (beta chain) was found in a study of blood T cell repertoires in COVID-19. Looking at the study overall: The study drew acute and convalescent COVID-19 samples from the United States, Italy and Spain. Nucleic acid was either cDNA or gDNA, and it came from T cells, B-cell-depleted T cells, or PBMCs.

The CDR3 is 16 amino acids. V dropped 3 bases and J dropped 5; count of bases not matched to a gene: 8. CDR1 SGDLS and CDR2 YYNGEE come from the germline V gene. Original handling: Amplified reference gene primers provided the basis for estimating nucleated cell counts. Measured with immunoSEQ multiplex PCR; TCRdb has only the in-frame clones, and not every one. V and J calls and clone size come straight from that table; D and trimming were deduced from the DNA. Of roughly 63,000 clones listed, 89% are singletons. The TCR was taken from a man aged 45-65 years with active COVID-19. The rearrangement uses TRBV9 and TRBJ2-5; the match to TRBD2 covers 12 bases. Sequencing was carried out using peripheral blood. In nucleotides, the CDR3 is TGTGCCAGCAGCGAGACCCTAGCGGGGGGGCAGGAGACCCAGTACTTC. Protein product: CASSETLAGGQETQYF.